The T cell receptor (beta chain) described here comes from a study of T cells in Graves' hyperthyroidism and ophthalmopathy. Findings and caveats of the study: In the blood, most expanded thyroid clonotypes above 0.001 appeared as well.

RNA transcripts gave rise to amplified TCR beta CDR3 regions. The HTBI primer set drove a first-round RT-PCR of the TCR CDR3. TCRdb re-called the multiplex PCR reads through MiXCR, storing one row per CDR3 protein. The table lists approximately 600,000 distinct CDR3 sequences, approximately 14% of them singletons. V was clipped by 0 bases and J by 15 bases, with 19 bases between them. The germline V gene encodes CDR1 SGHRS and CDR2 YFSETQ. This CDR3 spans 14 amino acids. On this clonotype itself: Its antigen is as yet unknown.

This sequence joins TRBV5-1 and TRBJ2-4, with D hard to call. The TCR originated in a woman in her twenties or thirties with Graves' hyperthyroidism that later progressed to Graves' ophthalmopathy. The material sequenced was blood. CDR3: CASSLEPATSLPYF. In nucleotides, the CDR3 is TGCGCCAGCAGCTTGGAGCCCGCCACCAGCCTTCCGTACTTC.